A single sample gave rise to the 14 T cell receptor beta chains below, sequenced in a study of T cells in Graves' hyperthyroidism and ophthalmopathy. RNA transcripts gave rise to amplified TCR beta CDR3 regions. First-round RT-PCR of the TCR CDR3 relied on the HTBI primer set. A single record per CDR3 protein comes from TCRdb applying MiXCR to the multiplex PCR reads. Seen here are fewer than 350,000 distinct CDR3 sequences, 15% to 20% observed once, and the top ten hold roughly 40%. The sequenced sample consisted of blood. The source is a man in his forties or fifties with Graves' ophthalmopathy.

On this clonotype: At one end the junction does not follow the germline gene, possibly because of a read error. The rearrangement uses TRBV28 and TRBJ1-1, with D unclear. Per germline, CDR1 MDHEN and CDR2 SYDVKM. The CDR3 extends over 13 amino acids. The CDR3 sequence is CATFSLMNTETFF. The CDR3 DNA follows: TGTGCCACCTTCAGTCTCATGAACACTGAAACTTTCTTT.

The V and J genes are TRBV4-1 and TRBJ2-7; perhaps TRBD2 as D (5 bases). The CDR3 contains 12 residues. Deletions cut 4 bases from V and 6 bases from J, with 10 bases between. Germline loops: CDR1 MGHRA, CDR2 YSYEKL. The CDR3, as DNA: TGCGCCAGCAGCCTCACCGGGATCGAGCAGTACTTC. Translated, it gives CASSLTGIEQYF.

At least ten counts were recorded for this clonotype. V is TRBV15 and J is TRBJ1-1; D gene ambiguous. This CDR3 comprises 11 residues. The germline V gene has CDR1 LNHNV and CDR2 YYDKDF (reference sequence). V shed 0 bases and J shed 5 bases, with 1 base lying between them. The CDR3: CATSRDTEAFF. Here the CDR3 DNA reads TGTGCCACCAGCAGAGATACTGAAGCTTTCTTT.

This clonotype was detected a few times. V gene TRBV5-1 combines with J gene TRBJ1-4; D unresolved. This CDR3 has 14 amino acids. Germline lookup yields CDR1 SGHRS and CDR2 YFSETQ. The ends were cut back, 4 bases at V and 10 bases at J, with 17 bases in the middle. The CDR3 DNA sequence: TGCGCCAGCAGCCCTACAACGGATCAAAGAAAACTGTTTTTT. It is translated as CASSPTTDQRKLFF.

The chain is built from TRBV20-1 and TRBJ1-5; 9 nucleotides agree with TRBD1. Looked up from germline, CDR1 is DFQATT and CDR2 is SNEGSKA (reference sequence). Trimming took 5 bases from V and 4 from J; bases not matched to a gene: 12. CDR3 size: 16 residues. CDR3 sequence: CSAGSTGGLRNQPQHF. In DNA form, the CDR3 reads TGCAGTGCTGGATCGACAGGGGGGCTAAGAAATCAGCCCCAGCATTTT.

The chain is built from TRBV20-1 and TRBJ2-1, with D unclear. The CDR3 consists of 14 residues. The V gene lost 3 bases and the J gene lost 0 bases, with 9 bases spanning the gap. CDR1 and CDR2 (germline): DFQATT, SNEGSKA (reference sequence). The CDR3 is CSASHESSYNEQFF. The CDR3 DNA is TGCAGTGCTAGCCATGAGAGCTCCTACAATGAGCAGTTCTTC.

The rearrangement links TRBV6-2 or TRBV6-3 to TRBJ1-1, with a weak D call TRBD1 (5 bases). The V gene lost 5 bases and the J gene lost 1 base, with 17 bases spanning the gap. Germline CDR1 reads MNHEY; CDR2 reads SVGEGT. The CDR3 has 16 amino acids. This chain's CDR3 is CASSTTWTYQNTEAFF. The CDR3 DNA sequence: TGTGCCAGCAGTACCACCTGGACATACCAGAACACTGAAGCTTTCTTT.

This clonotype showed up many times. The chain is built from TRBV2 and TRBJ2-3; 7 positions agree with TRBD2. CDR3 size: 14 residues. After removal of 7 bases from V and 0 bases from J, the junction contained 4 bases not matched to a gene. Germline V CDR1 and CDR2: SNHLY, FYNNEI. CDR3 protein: CASKEGGSTDTQYF. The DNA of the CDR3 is TGTGCCAGCAAAGAGGGAGGGAGCACAGATACGCAGTATTTT.

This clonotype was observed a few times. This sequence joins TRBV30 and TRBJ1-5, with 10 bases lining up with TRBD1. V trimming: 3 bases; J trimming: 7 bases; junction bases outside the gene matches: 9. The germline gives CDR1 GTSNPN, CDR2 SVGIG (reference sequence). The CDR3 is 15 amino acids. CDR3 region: CAWSQGGTGAQPQHF. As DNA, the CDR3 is TGTGCCTGGAGCCAGGGAGGGACAGGGGCCCAGCCCCAGCATTTT.

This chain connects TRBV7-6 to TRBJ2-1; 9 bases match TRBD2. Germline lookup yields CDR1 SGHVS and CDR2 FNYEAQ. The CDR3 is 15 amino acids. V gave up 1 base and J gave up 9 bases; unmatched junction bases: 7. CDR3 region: CASSLVVAGVGEQFF. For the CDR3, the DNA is TGTGCCAGCAGCTTAGTAGTAGCGGGAGTTGGTGAGCAGTTCTTC.

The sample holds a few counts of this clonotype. Written as DNA, the CDR3 is TGCGCCAGCAGCCAAGGTTGGAGCACCGGGGAGCTGTTTTTT. Amino acid sequence: CASSQGWSTGELFF. The chain joins TRBV4-1 to TRBJ2-2; no reliable D call. The CDR3 has 14 amino acids. The ends were cut back, 1 base at V and 4 bases at J, with 7 bases in the middle. The V gene's germline CDR1 is MGHRA and CDR2 YSYEKL.

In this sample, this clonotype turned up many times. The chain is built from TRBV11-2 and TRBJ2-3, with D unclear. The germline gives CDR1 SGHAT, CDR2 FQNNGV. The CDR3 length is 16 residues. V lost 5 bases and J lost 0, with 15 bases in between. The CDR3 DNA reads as TGTGCCAGCAGCCTATTCGGCGGATCTAGCACAGATACGCAGTATTTT. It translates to CASSLFGGSSTDTQYF.

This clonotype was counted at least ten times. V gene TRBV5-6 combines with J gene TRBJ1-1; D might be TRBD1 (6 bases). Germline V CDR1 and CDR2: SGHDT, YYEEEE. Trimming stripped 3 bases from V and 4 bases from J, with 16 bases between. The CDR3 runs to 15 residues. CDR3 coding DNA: TGTGCCAGCAGCTGGGGGCCAGGGGAGGGCACTGAAGCTTTCTTT. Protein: CASSWGPGEGTEAFF.

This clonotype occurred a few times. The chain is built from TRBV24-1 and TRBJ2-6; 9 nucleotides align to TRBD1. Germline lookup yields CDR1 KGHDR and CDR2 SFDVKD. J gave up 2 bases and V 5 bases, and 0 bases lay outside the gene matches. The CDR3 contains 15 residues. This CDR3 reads CATSGTGAGANVLTF. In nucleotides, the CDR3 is TGTGCCACCAGTGGGACAGGGGCTGGGGCCAACGTCCTGACTTTC.